The source of this TCR beta chain is a study of blood T cell repertoires in COVID-19. Sequencing used immunoSEQ multiplex PCR; TCRdb keeps in-frame clones, though not all of them. The sample yields over 90,000 clones, around 73% seen once. The CDR3 is 14 amino acids. The germline V gene has CDR1 KGHDR and CDR2 SFDVKD. The junction had 6 bases not matched to a gene; V was cut back by 10 bases and J by 5 bases. The sequence came from a man in his fifties or sixties with active or convalescent COVID-19. J is TRBJ2-3 and V is TRBV24-1; 12 bases line up with TRBD2. Input material: peripheral blood. CDR3 loop: CATGASGREDTQYF. In nucleotides, the CDR3 is TGTGCCACAGGGGCTAGCGGGAGGGAAGATACGCAGTATTTT.